One sample yielded the 16 T cell receptor beta chains listed below, sequenced in a study of blood T cells in healthy people across ages. Then a second PCR, running about 7 to 11 cycles, was carried out with a sample-barcoded 5' primer and a J-beta primer mix. TCRdb ran MiXCR on the 5' RACE reads and lists one entry per CDR3 protein. The profile shows fewer than 650,000 distinct CDR3 sequences, roughly a quarter of them singletons. These data are also associated with another study on T cells of mothers and their children.

The specimen was blood. The receptors stem from a boy between 2 and 10 years old in good health.

This clonotype was seen just once. The chain combines TRBV4-3 with TRBJ2-3, with 9 bases identical to TRBD1. V lost 4 bases and J lost 5; bases outside the gene matches: 7. Germline CDR1 LGHNA, CDR2 YSLEER. The CDR3 extends over 15 amino acids. CDR3 in DNA: TGCGCCAGCAGCCCCGGGACAGGGAGTGTAGATACGCAGTATTTT. Protein: CASSPGTGSVDTQYF.

The chain links TRBV7-2 to TRBJ2-5; 7 nucleotides match TRBD1. Germline CDR1 is SGHTA and CDR2 is FQGNSA. With V trimmed by 5 bases and J by 2 bases, 8 bases remained unmatched. The CDR3 has 15 amino acids. The CDR3: CASSPWGTEQETQYF. The CDR3 region has the DNA TGTGCCAGCAGCCCCTGGGGGACAGAGCAAGAGACCCAGTACTTC.

This clonotype was picked up a small number of times. The chain carries TRBV12-5 and TRBJ2-5; possibly TRBD1 or TRBD2 for D (5 bases each). CDR3 length: 16 residues. Looked up from germline, CDR1 is LGHNT and CDR2 is FRNRAP. V lost 2 bases, J lost 5 bases, and 18 bases lay in between. The CDR3 loop reads CASGLSRGLGQETQYF. The CDR3, as DNA: TGTGCTAGTGGTTTGTCCCGGGGCCTCGGCCAGGAGACCCAGTACTTC.

This clonotype was observed a handful of times. The chain has TRBV12-3 or TRBV12-4 and TRBJ2-5, with a possible D match to TRBD2 (5 bases). V shed 7 bases and J shed 7 bases, with 16 bases lying between them. This CDR3 is 13 amino acids long. CDR3 bases: TGTGCCAGCACCTCAGTCAACGAGGGGACCCAGTACTTC. Protein sequence: CASTSVNEGTQYF.

The gene calls are TRBV10-3 and TRBJ2-5; D assignment may be TRBD1 or TRBD2 (5 bases each). The germline gives CDR1 ENHRY, CDR2 SYGVKD. The CDR3 is 15 amino acids. V was cut by 8 bases and J by 1 base, with 17 bases left in between. The CDR3 sequence is CAIGSGTTLQETQYF. For the CDR3, the DNA is TGTGCCATCGGTTCCGGGACCACACTCCAAGAGACCCAGTACTTC.

This rearrangement joins TRBV27 to TRBJ1-1; 7 bases map to TRBD1. Unmatched junction bases numbered 5, after V lost 2 bases and J lost 2 bases. This CDR3 is 15 amino acids long. Germline lookup yields CDR1 MNHEY and CDR2 SMNVEV (reference sequence). The CDR3 DNA follows: TGTGCCAGCAGTTTACGCGACAGGGCCAACACTGAAGCTTTCTTT. Amino acid sequence: CASSLRDRANTEAFF.

The V and J genes are TRBV4-3 and TRBJ2-5; D is possibly TRBD1 (5 bases). This CDR3 is built from 17 residues. Trimming left V 2 bases short and J 2 bases short, with 18 bases between. CDR1 is LGHNA and CDR2 is YSLEER in the germline V gene. The CDR3 DNA reads as TGCGCCAGCAGCCAAAGTGTGGGGCAGCGAGTACAAGAGACCCAGTACTTC. Translated: CASSQSVGQRVQETQYF.

This clonotype has more than one count but fewer than ten. The chain couples TRBV7-3 to TRBJ2-5; TRBD1 matches 9 bases. The V segment lost 6 bases and the J segment 5 bases; nucleotides outside the gene matches: 13. The CDR3 consists of 16 residues. CDR1 and CDR2 (germline): SGHTA, FQGTGA. The DNA for the CDR3 is TGTGCCAGCAGTTTTACAGGGGGCGCCGGCGGGGAGACCCAGTACTTC. It encodes CASSFTGGAGGETQYF.

The chain is built from TRBV18 and TRBJ2-5; D tentatively fits TRBD1 or TRBD2 (5 bases each). TRBJ2-1 explains the end of the DNA better; the J call may be wrong. Per the germline V gene, CDR1 is KGHSH and CDR2 is LQKENI. The CDR3 is made up of 16 amino acids. The CDR3 here is CASSPTSGAPYNEQFF. For the CDR3, the DNA is TGTGCCAGCTCACCGACGTCCGGGGCCCCCTACAATGAGCAGTTCTTC.

The rearrangement joins TRBV19 to TRBJ2-4; 10 nucleotides match TRBD1. CDR1 LNHDA and CDR2 SQIVND come from the germline V gene (reference sequence). V dropped 3 bases and J dropped 3; count of bases not matched to a gene: 17. This CDR3 comprises 20 residues. CDR3 residues: CASSMVWGTGAITGKNIQYF. In nucleotides, the CDR3 is TGTGCCAGTAGTATGGTCTGGGGGACAGGGGCTATTACAGGCAAAAACATTCAGTACTTC.

In this sample, this clonotype turned up a few times. The rearrangement joins TRBV7-2 to TRBJ2-5; 8 nucleotides match TRBD1. The J call may be wrong; the DNA end is better matched by TRBJ2-7. From germline, CDR1 is SGHTA and CDR2 FQGNSA. This CDR3 is built from 18 residues. The CDR3 protein is CASSLKASRWDRTYEQYF. The CDR3 DNA reads as TGTGCCAGCAGCCTTAAGGCGTCCAGGTGGGACAGGACCTACGAGCAGTACTTC.

The V gene is TRBV19, the J gene TRBJ2-4; tentative D call: TRBD1 (6 bases). The CDR3 contains 15 residues. The germline V and J ends were trimmed by 5 bases and 8 bases, with 19 bases remaining between them. CDR1 and CDR2 (germline): LNHDA, SQIVND (reference sequence). The CDR3 DNA follows: TGTGCCAGTAGTCCCTTTAACAGGGTAATGGACATTCAGTACTTC. Protein: CASSPFNRVMDIQYF.

This clonotype was observed a handful of times. The chain has TRBV5-5 and TRBJ1-1, with D hard to call. V was cut by 4 bases and J by 3 bases, with 13 bases left in between. The CDR3 runs 14 residues. Germline assignment: CDR1 SGHKS and CDR2 YYEKEE (reference sequence). CDR3 nucleotides: TGTGCCAGCAGCACGGAACGCTTGGACACTGAAGCTTTCTTT. It codes for CASSTERLDTEAFF.

This clonotype was seen only a few times. This chain links TRBV20-1 with TRBJ1-4, with D tentatively TRBD1 (6 bases). The CDR3 extends over 14 amino acids. The ends were cut back, 4 bases at V and 5 bases at J, with 14 bases in the middle. Germline V gene data show CDR1 as DFQATT and CDR2 as SNEGSKA (reference sequence). In DNA, the CDR3 is TGCAGTGCTATTTTCCCAGGGGAGAATGAAAAACTGTTTTTT. Translation: CSAIFPGENEKLFF.

Only a few counts were recorded for this clonotype. This chain links TRBV15 with TRBJ1-2, with a possible D match to TRBD1 (5 bases). The CDR3 totals 11 residues. Trimming left V 1 base short and J 8 bases short, with 5 bases between. CDR1 and CDR2 from the germline V gene are LNHNV and YYDKDF (reference sequence). As DNA, the CDR3 is TGTGCCACCAGCAGAGGGGGCGGCTACACCTTC. Its translation is CATSRGGGYTF.

Only a few counts were recorded for this clonotype. The chain is built from TRBV24-1 and TRBJ2-5; either TRBD1 or TRBD2 may fit D (5 bases each). CDR3 size: 13 residues. Trimming removed 4 bases from V and 4 bases from J, with 9 bases in between. Germline CDR1 is KGHDR and CDR2 is SFDVKD. The CDR3: CATSEKGTETQYF. CDR3 DNA: TGTGCCACCAGTGAGAAGGGGACAGAGACCCAGTACTTC.